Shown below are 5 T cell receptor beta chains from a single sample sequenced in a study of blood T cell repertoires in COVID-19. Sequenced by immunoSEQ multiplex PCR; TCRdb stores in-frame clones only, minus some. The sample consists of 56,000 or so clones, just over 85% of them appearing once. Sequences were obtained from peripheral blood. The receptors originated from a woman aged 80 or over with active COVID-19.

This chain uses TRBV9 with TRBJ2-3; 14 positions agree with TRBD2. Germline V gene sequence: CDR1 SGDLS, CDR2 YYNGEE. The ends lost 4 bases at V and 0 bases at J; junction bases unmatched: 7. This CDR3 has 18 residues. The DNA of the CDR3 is TGTGCCAGCAGCCCCGGACTAGCGGGGGGCCTGAGCACAGATACGCAGTATTTT. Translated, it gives CASSPGLAGGLSTDTQYF.

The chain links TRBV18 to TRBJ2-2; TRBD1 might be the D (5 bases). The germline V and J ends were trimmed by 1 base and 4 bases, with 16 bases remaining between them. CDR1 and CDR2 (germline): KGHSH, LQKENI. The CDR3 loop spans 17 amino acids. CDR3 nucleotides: TGTGCCAGCTCACCACAGGGGAAGGAAGGCGGCACCGGGGAGCTGTTTTTT. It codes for CASSPQGKEGGTGELFF.

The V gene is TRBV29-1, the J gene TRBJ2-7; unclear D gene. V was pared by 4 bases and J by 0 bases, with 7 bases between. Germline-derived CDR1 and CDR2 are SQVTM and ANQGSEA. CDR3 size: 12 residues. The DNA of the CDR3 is TGCAGCGTTGTAACTAACTCCTACGAGCAGTACTTC. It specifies CSVVTNSYEQYF.

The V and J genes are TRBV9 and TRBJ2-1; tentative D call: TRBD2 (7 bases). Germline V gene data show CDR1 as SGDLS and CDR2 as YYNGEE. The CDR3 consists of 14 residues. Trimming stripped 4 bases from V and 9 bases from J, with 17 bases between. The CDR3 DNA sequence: TGTGCCAGCAGCTCTGAGGGGGGGCCGGGTGAGCAGTTCTTC. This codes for CASSSEGGPGEQFF.

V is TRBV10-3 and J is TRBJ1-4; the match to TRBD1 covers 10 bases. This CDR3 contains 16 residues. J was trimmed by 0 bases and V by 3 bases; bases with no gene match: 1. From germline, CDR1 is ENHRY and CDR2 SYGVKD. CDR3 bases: TGTGCCATCAGTGAAGGACAGGGGGCAACTAATGAAAAACTGTTTTTT. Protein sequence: CAISEGQGATNEKLFF.